Listed here are 30 T cell receptor beta chains from one sample, sequenced in a study of monozygotic twins with cystic fibrosis. Using immunoSEQ multiplex PCR, the repertoire was profiled, and TCRdb retains in-frame clones only, with some absent. Altogether over 25,000 clones are present, roughly 96% being singletons, with the ten largest covering about 2.5%. The sample consisted of blood. All receptors come from a girl aged 2 to 9 with cystic fibrosis.

The chain links TRBV9 to TRBJ2-3, with 7 nucleotides matching TRBD2. CDR3 length: 16 amino acids. Germline assignment: CDR1 SGDLS and CDR2 YYNGEE. J gave up 2 bases and V 3 bases, and 9 bases lay outside the gene matches. This CDR3 reads CASSGPRAGATDTQYF. The CDR3 bases are TGTGCCAGCAGCGGGCCACGGGCGGGAGCCACAGATACGCAGTATTTT.

The chain has TRBV7-9 and TRBJ2-1, with 11 bases aligning to TRBD2. Germline assignment: CDR1 SEHNR and CDR2 FQNEAQ (reference sequence). V lost 4 bases, J lost 4 bases, and 15 bases stayed unmatched. The CDR3 covers 19 residues. The CDR3 coding sequence is TGTGCCAGCAGCTCAACTAGCGGGAGTGGGTTATGGGGGTACAATGAGCAGTTCTTC. This translates into CASSSTSGSGLWGYNEQFF.

The chain recombines TRBV6-1 with TRBJ1-2; the match to TRBD1 covers 10 bases. The CDR3 length is 15 residues. V lost 8 bases, J lost 7 bases, and 13 bases stayed unmatched. Germline V gene lookup returns CDR1 MNHNS and CDR2 SASEGT. The CDR3: CASRPLTGGGGGYTF. Here the CDR3 DNA reads TGTGCCAGCCGCCCGCTGACAGGGGGCGGAGGTGGCTACACCTTC.

The V and J genes are TRBV7-3 and TRBJ2-3, with D tentatively TRBD2 (5 bases). Per the germline V gene, CDR1 is SGHTA and CDR2 is FQGTGA. The germline V and J ends were trimmed by 6 bases and 4 bases, with 20 bases remaining between them. This CDR3 is built from 16 residues. The chain's CDR3 is CASRALPGRWADTQYF. CDR3 nucleotide sequence: TGTGCCAGCAGAGCCCTTCCGGGGAGATGGGCAGATACGCAGTATTTT.

The chain recombines TRBV4-2 with TRBJ1-1, with D possibly being TRBD1 (6 bases). The ends were cut back, 4 bases at V and 1 base at J, with 10 bases in the middle. Germline CDR1 and CDR2: LGHNA and YNFKEQ. The CDR3 loop spans 14 amino acids. CDR3 bases: TGTGCCAGCAGCCTCAGCAGGGGGAACACTGAAGCTTTCTTT. It specifies CASSLSRGNTEAFF.

The chain employs TRBV5-4 and TRBJ2-7; D remains ambiguous. The germline V gene encodes CDR1 SGHNT and CDR2 YYREEE (reference sequence). This CDR3 has 13 amino acids. The V and J ends lost 4 bases and 3 bases respectively, with 11 bases between them. The CDR3 DNA follows: TGTGCCAGCAGCCCTGACGCGATCTACGAGCAGTACTTC. Protein sequence: CASSPDAIYEQYF.

The J gene is TRBJ2-5, the V gene TRBV2; D is possibly TRBD1 or TRBD2 (6 bases each). Germline V CDR1 and CDR2: SNHLY, FYNNEI. The V end lost 0 bases, the J end lost 4 bases, and 15 bases lay between the germline ends. The length of the CDR3 is 16 residues. The CDR3 DNA follows: TGTGCCAGCAGTGAAGCGCGGGGACAATCGGGAGAGACCCAGTACTTC. Translated: CASSEARGQSGETQYF.

The V gene is TRBV5-1, the J gene TRBJ2-1, with D possibly matching TRBD1 (5 bases). V was shortened by 0 bases and J by 2 bases, with 9 bases between the two germline ends. This CDR3 is 15 amino acids long. The germline V gene encodes CDR1 SGHRS and CDR2 YFSETQ. The CDR3 reads CASSLDQGAYNEQFF. CDR3 nucleotides: TGCGCCAGCAGCTTGGATCAGGGCGCCTACAATGAGCAGTTCTTC.

The rearrangement joins TRBV9 to TRBJ2-6, with 7 bases aligning to TRBD1. Per germline, CDR1 SGDLS and CDR2 YYNGEE. This CDR3 contains 20 residues. The ends lost 1 base at V and 0 bases at J; junction bases unmatched: 13. CDR3 coding DNA: TGTGCCAGCAGCGTAACCTCTCGGGACAGCATTTCCTCTGGGGCCAACGTCCTGACTTTC. It codes for CASSVTSRDSISSGANVLTF.

This clone was detected only once. The chain combines TRBV19 with TRBJ1-2; D is unresolved. Germline V gene data show CDR1 as LNHDA and CDR2 as SQIVND (reference sequence). The CDR3 sequence is 13 residues long. Between the trimmed V and J ends, which lost 3 bases and 4 bases, there was a span of 9 bases. CDR3 nucleotides: TGTGCCAGTAGTATTTTAGACCGCTATGGCTACACCTTC. Translation: CASSILDRYGYTF.

J is TRBJ1-5 and V is TRBV15; 7 bases match TRBD1. Trimming removed 5 bases from V and 0 bases from J; junction bases left unmatched: 4. The germline gives CDR1 LNHNV, CDR2 YYDKDF (reference sequence). The CDR3 contains 15 residues. The CDR3 here is CATSGDRASNQPQHF. CDR3 DNA: TGTGCCACCAGCGGGGACAGAGCTAGCAATCAGCCCCAGCATTTT.

The CDR3 DNA reads TGTGCCAGCAGCCAAGTTGGCGGGGAGCTGTTTTTT. It encodes CASSQVGGELFF. The chain is built from TRBV14 and TRBJ2-2; D is undetermined. The CDR3 totals 12 residues. Trimming pared 1 base from V and 7 bases from J, leaving 4 bases between. CDR1 and CDR2 (germline): SGHDN, FVKESK.

The chain carries TRBV27 and TRBJ2-7; TRBD2 agrees at 9 bases. The CDR3 contains 16 residues. With 1 base clipped from V and 7 bases from J, the junction kept 11 bases outside the gene matches. CDR1 MNHEY and CDR2 SMNVEV come from the germline V gene (reference sequence). CDR3: CASSLWLAGPRGEQYF. CDR3 nucleotides: TGTGCCAGCAGTTTATGGCTAGCGGGACCGCGGGGAGAGCAGTACTTC.

The chain couples TRBV7-2 to TRBJ2-7; maybe TRBD1 (6 bases). CDR3 size: 17 residues. The V and J ends lost 1 base and 0 bases respectively, with 16 bases between them. Germline CDR1 SGHTA, CDR2 FQGNSA. CDR3 protein: CASSLGPWGQVSYEQYF. The DNA for the CDR3 is TGTGCCAGCAGCTTAGGTCCTTGGGGGCAGGTCTCCTACGAGCAGTACTTC.

CDR3 sequence (DNA): TGTGCCAGCAGTTCACTCGGGGAGCTGTTTTTT. Translating gives CASSSLGELFF. The rearrangement links TRBV28 to TRBJ2-2; no definite D call. The CDR3 totals 11 residues. From germline, CDR1 is MDHEN and CDR2 SYDVKM. Between the trimmed V and J ends, which lost 4 bases and 7 bases, there was a span of 4 bases.

The chain couples TRBV7-2 to TRBJ1-4, with a weak D call TRBD1 (5 bases). There are 15 residues in the CDR3. V lost 2 bases and J 2 bases, leaving 9 bases between the germline ends. The V gene's germline CDR1 is SGHTA and CDR2 FQGNSA. The CDR3 loop reads CASSLLGGTNEKLFF. The CDR3 DNA is TGTGCCAGCAGCTTATTGGGGGGGACTAATGAAAAACTGTTTTTT.

The chain employs TRBV7-2 and TRBJ2-7; D possibly matches TRBD1 or TRBD2 (6 bases each). V lost 1 base and J 7 bases, leaving 14 bases between the germline ends. Germline assignment: CDR1 SGHTA and CDR2 FQGNSA. The CDR3 spans 14 residues. The CDR3 DNA follows: TGTGCCAGCAGCTTAGTACGGGGGCTGAGTGAGCAGTACTTC. Amino acids: CASSLVRGLSEQYF.

The chain employs TRBV19 and TRBJ2-1; no clear D. Germline values: CDR1 LNHDA, CDR2 SQIVND (reference sequence). Trimming took 7 bases from V and 8 from J, leaving 9 bases between them. CDR3 length: 11 residues. This CDR3 reads CASTSNYEQFF. CDR3 nucleotide sequence: TGTGCCAGTACAAGTAATTATGAGCAGTTCTTC.

The J gene is TRBJ2-2, the V gene TRBV19; D remains ambiguous. Trimming shortened V by 1 base and J by 8 bases, and 8 bases separated the two germline ends. CDR3 size: 13 residues. Germline CDR1 and CDR2: LNHDA and SQIVND (reference sequence). The CDR3 bases are TGTGCCAGTAGTATAGTACCCCCGGGGGAGCTGTTTTTT. The encoded protein is CASSIVPPGELFF.

DNA of the CDR3: TGTGCTAGCTCCACGCCGGGACAGCACTACGAGCAGTACTTC. Translating gives CASSTPGQHYEQYF. The J gene is TRBJ2-7, the V gene TRBV12-5; TRBD1 matches 7 bases. CDR3 length: 14 amino acids. Germline CDR1 reads LGHNT; CDR2 reads FRNRAP. The V gene end was trimmed by 9 bases and the J gene end by 3 bases; junction bases not matched to a gene: 11.

The chain couples TRBV5-5 to TRBJ1-2; D gene ambiguous. V was pared by 2 bases and J by 2 bases, with 13 bases between. Germline values: CDR1 SGHKS, CDR2 YYEKEE (reference sequence). CDR3 length: 15 residues. The CDR3 region is CASSLFLGGNYGYTF. The CDR3, as DNA: TGTGCCAGCAGCTTATTTTTAGGAGGAAACTATGGCTACACCTTC.

V is TRBV28 and J is TRBJ2-7; D tentatively fits TRBD1 or TRBD2 (5 bases each). CDR3 length: 17 residues. Trimming left V 2 bases short and J 5 bases short, with 22 bases between. Germline lookup yields CDR1 MDHEN and CDR2 SYDVKM. The CDR3 region is CASSLIGVGPPGHEQYF. The CDR3 bases are TGTGCCAGCAGTTTAATTGGCGTTGGACCGCCGGGGCACGAGCAGTACTTC. Full variable domain (outside the CDR3, taken from reference TRBV28 and TRBJ2-7): DVKVTQSSRYLVKRTGEKVFLECVQDMDHENMFWYRQDPGLGLRLIYFSYDVKMKEKGDIPEGYSVSREKKERFSLILESASTNQTSMYLCASSLIGVGPPGHEQYFGPGTRLTVT.

The rearrangement uses TRBV19 and TRBJ2-2; the match to TRBD2 covers 8 bases. The CDR3 spans 15 residues. The germline V gene encodes CDR1 LNHDA and CDR2 SQIVND (reference sequence). V lost 5 bases and J lost 7; bases outside the gene matches: 9. CDR3 region: CASSDPGTRIGELFF. For the CDR3, the DNA is TGTGCCAGTAGTGATCCAGGGACTAGGATCGGGGAGCTGTTTTTT.

The chain is built from TRBV19 and TRBJ2-3; the match to TRBD2 covers 13 bases. The CDR3 totals 16 residues. Unmatched junction bases numbered 10, after V lost 7 bases and J lost 6 bases. Per germline, CDR1 LNHDA and CDR2 SQIVND (reference sequence). The CDR3 spells CASTELGLAGRDTQYF. The CDR3 region has the DNA TGTGCCAGTACTGAATTGGGACTAGCGGGACGGGATACGCAGTATTTT.

The genes are TRBV9 and TRBJ1-3; tentatively, D is TRBD1 (5 bases). The CDR3 sequence is 16 residues long. Germline V lookup: CDR1 SGDLS, CDR2 YYNGEE. Trimming took 0 bases from V and 0 from J, leaving 10 bases between them. The CDR3 spells CASSVAGGYSGNTIYF. In nucleotides, the CDR3 is TGTGCCAGCAGCGTAGCTGGGGGATACTCTGGAAACACCATATATTTT. Full variable domain (rest looked up from reference TRBV9 and TRBJ1-3): DSGVTQTPKHLITATGQRVTLRCSPRSGDLSVYWYQQSLDQGLQFLIQYYNGEERAKGNILERFSAQQFPDLHSELNLSSLELGDSALYFCASSVAGGYSGNTIYFGEGSWLTVV.

The chain combines TRBV7-2 with TRBJ2-6; D is ambiguous. The germline V gene has CDR1 SGHTA and CDR2 FQGNSA. The CDR3 sequence is 15 residues long. V was clipped by 6 bases and J by 0 bases, with 9 bases between them. CDR3 amino acids: CASSPTRSGANVLTF. The CDR3 DNA reads TGTGCCAGCAGTCCAACACGCTCTGGGGCCAACGTCCTGACTTTC. The full variable domain, in which reference TRBV7-2 and TRBJ2-6 provide the parts outside the CDR3, is GAGVSQSPSNKVTEKGKDVELRCDPISGHTALYWYRQSLGQGLEFLIYFQGNSAPDKSGLPSDRFSAERTGGSVSTLTIQRTQQEDSAVYLCASSPTRSGANVLTFGAGSRLTVL.

The CDR3 coding sequence is TGCGCCAGCAGCGTACAGGGAACTAACTATGGCTACACCTTC. Translated, it gives CASSVQGTNYGYTF. This chain joins TRBV5-1 and TRBJ1-2; TRBD1 is a possible D gene (6 bases). V was trimmed by 4 bases and J by 0 bases, leaving 10 bases between them. CDR1 is SGHRS and CDR2 is YFSETQ in the germline V gene. The CDR3 has 14 residues.

As concerns this clone: The junction departs from germline at one end; a sequencing error may be responsible. The chain uses TRBV6-1 and TRBJ2-1; no clear D. CDR1 and CDR2 (germline): MNHNS, SASEGT. The CDR3 sequence is 15 residues long. CDR3 sequence reads: CANSEGISSYNEQFF. CDR3 nucleotides: TGTGCCAACAGTGAAGGTATTAGCTCCTACAATGAGCAGTTCTTC.

This chain connects TRBV4-2 to TRBJ2-7; D is unresolved. Trimming took 1 base from V and 4 from J, leaving 8 bases between them. CDR3 length: 13 amino acids. From germline, CDR1 is LGHNA and CDR2 YNFKEQ. The CDR3 spells CASSQVKSYEQYF. CDR3 DNA: TGTGCCAGCAGCCAAGTTAAGAGTTACGAGCAGTACTTC.

This clone was seen once. The chain joins TRBV4-2 to TRBJ2-1, with 9 bases that match TRBD1. CDR1 LGHNA and CDR2 YNFKEQ come from the germline V gene. The length of the CDR3 is 15 residues. Trimming cost V 4 bases and J 7 bases; bases outside gene matches: 8. The CDR3 nucleotides read TGTGCCAGCAGCCTTCCGGGACAGGGTAAGAATGAGCAGTTCTTC. Its protein product is CASSLPGQGKNEQFF.